The 5 T cell receptor beta chains below were found in one sample sequenced in a study of OX40 agonist ivuxolimab in advanced cancers. Sequencing was performed with immunoSEQ multiplex PCR; in TCRdb, only in-frame clones are kept and a portion is missing. The sample consists of fewer than 85,000 clones, around 90% of them appearing once. Source: CD4+ or CD8+ T cells sorted from blood, taken in a trial of the OX40 agonist ivuxolimab. These receptors were taken from an adult with an advanced solid tumor such as melanoma, head and neck, liver or kidney cancer.

The CDR3 bases are TGTGCCAGCTCACCACCGGGTCAAAGGTACACTGAAGCTTTCTTT. It encodes CASSPPGQRYTEAFF. The rearrangement joins TRBV18 to TRBJ1-1; D is unresolved. From germline, CDR1 is KGHSH and CDR2 LQKENI. The length of the CDR3 is 15 residues. V was shortened by 0 bases and J by 3 bases, with 11 bases between the two germline ends.

This clone was seen only once. This chain joins TRBV20-1 and TRBJ2-7; TRBD1 agrees at 7 bases. Germline V gene data show CDR1 as DFQATT and CDR2 as SNEGSKA (reference sequence). This CDR3 has 11 residues. The junction had 4 bases not matched to a gene; V was cut back by 7 bases and J by 4 bases. CDR3 DNA: TGCAGTGGTGGGACAGCATACGAGCAGTACTTC. It is translated as CSGGTAYEQYF.

The chain is built from TRBV27 and TRBJ1-5; D is perhaps TRBD1 (5 bases). Trimming shortened V by 4 bases and J by 1 base, and 5 bases separated the two germline ends. CDR1 is MNHEY and CDR2 is SMNVEV in the germline V gene (reference sequence). The length of the CDR3 is 13 residues. In DNA form, the CDR3 reads TGTGCCAGCAGTTGGGGCAGCAATCAGCCCCAGCATTTT. Its protein product is CASSWGSNQPQHF.

The chain employs TRBV9 and TRBJ1-6; D unresolved. Germline CDR1 reads SGDLS; CDR2 reads YYNGEE. V was trimmed by 0 bases and J by 6 bases, leaving 16 bases between them. This CDR3 spans 17 amino acids. CDR3: CASSVESGSGVNSPLHF. The CDR3 DNA is TGTGCCAGCAGCGTAGAATCCGGAAGTGGGGTTAATTCACCCCTCCACTTT.

The chain employs TRBV9 and TRBJ1-6, with D perhaps TRBD1 (5 bases). CDR3 length: 16 amino acids. CDR1 is SGDLS and CDR2 is YYNGEE in the germline V gene. Trimming left V 3 bases short and J 7 bases short, with 17 bases between. The CDR3 DNA reads TGTGCCAGCAGCGGGGGACCGGGAGTAGAAAATTCACCCCTCCACTTT. Amino acids: CASSGGPGVENSPLHF.